This TCR beta chain was captured by sequencing in a study of OX40 agonist ivuxolimab in advanced cancers. Overall study: Each patient was given ivuxolimab into a vein every 2 weeks, at 0.01 to 10 mg/kg.

The protocol was immunoSEQ multiplex PCR, while the TCRdb copy is restricted to in-frame clones and leaves out a portion. Of 58,000 or so clones detected, over 80% appear once; the ten largest clones hold about 4.7%. This clone was recorded only once. CDR1 is SGHAT and CDR2 is FQNNGV in the germline V gene. With 1 base removed from V and 6 bases from J, the gap between germline ends came to 7 bases. The CDR3 has 13 residues. The rearrangement uses TRBV11-2 and TRBJ2-1; D unclear. This material consisted of CD4+ or CD8+ T cells sorted from blood, taken in a trial of the OX40 agonist ivuxolimab. This sequence was found in an adult with an advanced solid tumor such as melanoma, head and neck, liver or kidney cancer. CDR3 region: CASSLVLVNEQFF. CDR3 DNA sequence: TGTGCCAGCAGCTTAGTCTTGGTCAATGAGCAGTTCTTC.